The T cell receptor beta chain under discussion was sequenced for a study of Graves' ophthalmopathy and Graves' hyperthyroidism. The length of the CDR3 is 16 residues. Trimming stripped 3 bases from V and 0 bases from J, with 11 bases between. The germline V gene has CDR1 LNHDA and CDR2 SQIVND (reference sequence). Transcripts of RNA were the source for amplifying TCR beta CDR3 regions. A first-round RT-PCR used HTBI primers, followed by a second-round multiplex PCR. One entry per CDR3 protein, called by TCRdb with MiXCR from the multiplex PCR reads. The data contain roughly 600,000 distinct CDR3 sequences, approximately 35% of them seen just once; the ten biggest clones take up roughly 4.5%. New diagnoses, under 2 months' duration, and ages 18 to 65 characterized the hyperthyroidism patients. As diagnostic evidence, clinical symptoms, serum thyroxine, TRAb, thyroid ultrasound and orbital computed tomography were relied upon.

Sequencing used peripheral blood or thyroid tissue (not recorded which). The sequence was obtained from an adult man with Graves' hyperthyroidism. The chain links TRBV19 to TRBJ1-4; D possibly corresponds to TRBD1 (5 bases). The CDR3 DNA sequence: TGTGCCAGTAGTATGCAGGGTCTGGCAACTAATGAAAAACTGTTTTTT. It codes for CASSMQGLATNEKLFF.